A selection of T cell receptor beta chains follows, all from one sample in a study of shared clonotypes between healthy human individuals. Sequencing was performed with immunoSEQ multiplex PCR; in TCRdb, only in-frame clones are kept and a portion is missing. This sample yields about 380,000 clones, of which 90% to 97% are seen a single time; around 0.3% belongs to the top ten. Sequenced: memory CD8+ T cells sorted from blood. Receptor source: a man aged 25 to 40 in good health. Each CDR3 is given without its conserved first and last residue.

>TRBJ2-3|TRBV6-6
ASTRSGLAGDTQY
>TRBJ2-1|TRBV5-6
ASSHRLGSQF
>TRBJ1-2|TRBV5-4
ASSLEMGQGAGGYT
>TRBJ1-5|TRBV10-3
AISEDRGNQPQH
>TRBJ2-7|TRBV7-2
ASSLASGRSSYEQY
>TRBJ1-5|TRBV10-3
AISVAPDNQPQH
>TRBJ2-1|TRBV30
ACSLEGNEQF
>TRBJ2-3|TRBV5-4
ASSLARTTDTQY
>TRBJ1-5|TRBV6-1
ASSEGTLYSNQPQH
>TRBJ1-4|TRBV15
ATSRGPQGDEKLF